The 14 T cell receptor beta chains below come from one sample, sequenced in a study of breast tumors, draining lymph nodes, adjacent tissues. TCRdb used MiXCR to reprocess the multiplex PCR reads, holding one entry per CDR3 protein. The data show approximately 230,000 distinct CDR3 sequences, with less than 40% seen just once and about 3.9% held by the top ten. Samples came from axillary lymph nodes draining the breast cancer. Material for sequencing was axillary lymph node tissue. The receptors derive from a female donor with breast cancer. Some clones in this sample may be carry-over from other donors' samples.

This clonotype was picked up many times. The V and J genes are TRBV24-1 and TRBJ2-7, with TRBD1 matching 10 bases. The J segment lost 3 bases and the V segment lost 2 bases, leaving 3 bases of the junction unmatched. The length of the CDR3 is 15 residues. The germline V gene has CDR1 KGHDR and CDR2 SFDVKD. CDR3 amino acids: CATSDSRTGGYEQYF. The CDR3 DNA is TGTGCCACCAGTGATTCGAGGACAGGGGGCTACGAGCAGTACTTC.

This clonotype was picked up many times. J is TRBJ1-2 and V is TRBV6-4, with 9 nucleotides matching TRBD1. The CDR3 totals 13 residues. V was clipped by 5 bases and J by 8 bases; unmatched bases: 6. Per the germline V gene, CDR1 is MRHNA and CDR2 is SNTAGT. Here the CDR3 DNA reads TGTGCCAGCAGTACAGGGGGCACGGGAGGCTACACCTTC. Protein: CASSTGGTGGYTF.

This clonotype has just a few counts. The rearrangement joins TRBV20-1 to TRBJ1-1; D is uncertain. The CDR3 spans 12 residues. The germline CDR1 and CDR2 sequences are DFQATT and SNEGSKA (reference sequence). V was clipped by 0 bases and J by 4 bases, with 6 bases between them. The CDR3 spells CSAREARTEAFF. The CDR3 DNA reads TGCAGTGCTAGAGAGGCCCGCACTGAAGCTTTCTTT.

This clonotype was counted a few times. V gene TRBV6-2 or TRBV6-3 combines with J gene TRBJ2-3; 11 nucleotides align to TRBD2. The J segment lost 2 bases and the V segment lost 6 bases, leaving 7 bases of the junction unmatched. Per the germline V gene, CDR1 is MNHEY and CDR2 is SVGEGT. The CDR3 spans 16 residues. The CDR3, as DNA: TGTGCCAGCAGCTCTAGACTAGCGGGGACCACAGATACGCAGTATTTT. Protein product: CASSSRLAGTTDTQYF.

To note about this clonotype: Because it lacks the conserved phenylalanine or tryptophan at the end, this CDR3 is likely a read error. This sequence joins TRBV5-1 and TRBJ1-2, with D perhaps TRBD1 (6 bases). Germline V gives CDR1 SGHRS, CDR2 YFSETQ. CDR3 length equals 14 residues. In DNA, the CDR3 is TGCGCCAGCAGACCCCCCGGGGGCCACTACGGCTACACCTAC. Translated: CASRPPGGHYGYTY.

This clonotype was recorded at least ten times. The rearrangement joins TRBV19 to TRBJ1-5, with no clear D. CDR3 size: 13 residues. The V gene lost 6 bases and the J gene lost 7 bases, with 13 bases spanning the gap. In germline, CDR1 is LNHDA, CDR2 SQIVND (reference sequence). The CDR3 spells CASSRQAGQPQHF. CDR3 in DNA: TGTGCCAGTAGCAGGCAGGCTGGGCAGCCCCAGCATTTT.

The chain has TRBV2 and TRBJ2-1; no definite D call. The germline gives CDR1 SNHLY, CDR2 FYNNEI. V lost 6 bases and J lost 10, with 13 bases in between. The CDR3 is 12 amino acids. Written as DNA, the CDR3 is TGTGCCAGCAGCCCCAACCTTAACGAGCAGTTCTTC. This sequence encodes CASSPNLNEQFF.

The rearrangement joins TRBV29-1 to TRBJ2-3; 9 bases align to TRBD2. This CDR3 has 15 amino acids. Germline V gives CDR1 SQVTM, CDR2 ANQGSEA. Trimming took 5 bases from V and 0 from J; bases not matched to a gene: 6. The CDR3 reads CSVRASGTSTDTQYF. The CDR3 DNA is TGCAGCGTTAGGGCTAGCGGGACTAGCACAGATACGCAGTATTTT.

The table lists this clonotype with a few counts. One base away lies a much larger clone, so this may be a sequencing read error. CDR3 in DNA: TGCAGTGCTAGAGATCAGGGACTGAGTGCCTACACCTTC. Encoded protein: CSARDQGLSAYTF. The rearrangement joins TRBV20-1 to TRBJ1-2; perhaps TRBD1 as D (5 bases). Deletions cut 0 bases from V and 10 bases from J, with 15 bases between. Germline V gene data show CDR1 as DFQATT and CDR2 as SNEGSKA (reference sequence). CDR3 length: 13 amino acids.

With respect to this clonotype: With a much larger clone just one base away, this may be a read error. The chain uses TRBV7-2 and TRBJ2-1, with 7 bases identical to TRBD2. Germline loops: CDR1 SGHTA, CDR2 FQGNSA. The CDR3 has 15 residues. The CDR3 DNA reads TGTGCCAGCAGCCTGAGGGCTAGCGGATACAATGAGCAGCTCTTC. Residues: CASSLRASGYNEQLF.

This clonotype was counted at least ten times. The chain is built from TRBV19 and TRBJ2-2; D is unclear. This CDR3 comprises 18 residues. The germline CDR1 and CDR2 sequences are LNHDA and SQIVND (reference sequence). Trimming took 0 bases from V and 2 from J, leaving 16 bases between them. Written as DNA, the CDR3 is TGTGCCAGTAGTATAGATCTTGGGTCAGACTTCAACACCGGGGAGCTGTTTTTT. Translated, it gives CASSIDLGSDFNTGELFF.

With respect to this clonotype: The junction departs from the called germline gene at one end, perhaps through a read error. The chain couples TRBV7-3 to TRBJ2-7; maybe TRBD2 (5 bases). Germline values: CDR1 SGHTA, CDR2 FQGTGA. This CDR3 contains 14 residues. CDR3 DNA sequence: TGTGCCAGCAGCTCCTCGGGGTCAAGTACCGAGCGGTACTTC. Its translation is CASSSSGSSTERYF. Full variable domain (rest looked up from reference TRBV7-3 and TRBJ2-7): GAGVSQTPSNKVTEKGKYVELRCDPISGHTALYWYRQSLGQGPEFLIYFQGTGAADDSGLPNDRFFAVRPEGSVSTLKIQRTERGDSAVYLCASSSSGSSTERYFGPGTRLTVT.

This clonotype came up once. The V gene is TRBV7-2, the J gene TRBJ2-3; 11 nucleotides agree with TRBD2. V lost 5 bases and J lost 7; bases outside the gene matches: 17. This CDR3 contains 18 residues. CDR1 is SGHTA, CDR2 FQGNSA, per germline. The CDR3 is CASSANTGTSGRGNTQYF. DNA of the CDR3: TGTGCCAGCAGCGCCAACACCGGGACTAGCGGAAGGGGGAATACGCAGTATTTT.

This clonotype was seen ten or more times. The chain combines TRBV6-1 with TRBJ1-6; possible D gene TRBD1, 6 bases. The CDR3 is made up of 16 amino acids. Looked up from germline, CDR1 is MNHNS and CDR2 is SASEGT. The V end lost 6 bases, the J end lost 1 base, and 13 bases lay between the germline ends. The CDR3 DNA follows: TGTGCCAGCAGGCACAGGGTGAATTCCTATAATTCACCCCTCCACTTT. Protein sequence: CASRHRVNSYNSPLHF.